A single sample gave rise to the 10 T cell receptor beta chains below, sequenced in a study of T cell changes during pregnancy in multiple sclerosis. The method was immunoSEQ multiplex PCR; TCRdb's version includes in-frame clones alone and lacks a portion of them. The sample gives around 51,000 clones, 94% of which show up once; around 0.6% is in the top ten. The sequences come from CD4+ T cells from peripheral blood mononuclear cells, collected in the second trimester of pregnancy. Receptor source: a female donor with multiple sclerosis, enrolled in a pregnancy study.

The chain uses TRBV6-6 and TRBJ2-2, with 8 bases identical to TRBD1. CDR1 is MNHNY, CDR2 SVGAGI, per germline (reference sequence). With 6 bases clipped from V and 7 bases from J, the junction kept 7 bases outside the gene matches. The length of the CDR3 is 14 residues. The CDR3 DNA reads TGTGCCAGCAGCCCGACAGGGGTGGACGGGGAGCTGTTTTTT. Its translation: CASSPTGVDGELFF.

CDR3 sequence (DNA): TGTGCCAGCAGCTTAGTGGGCGTCTCTGGAAACACCATATATTTT. It is translated as CASSLVGVSGNTIYF. This chain links TRBV13 with TRBJ1-3; no firm D call. This CDR3 has 15 residues. V was pared by 1 base and J by 0 bases, with 7 bases between. From germline, CDR1 is PRHDT and CDR2 FYEKMQ (reference sequence).

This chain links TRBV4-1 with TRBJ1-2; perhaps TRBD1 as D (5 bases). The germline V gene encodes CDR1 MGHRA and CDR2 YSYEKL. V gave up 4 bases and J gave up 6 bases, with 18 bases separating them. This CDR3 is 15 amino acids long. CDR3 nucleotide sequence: TGCGCCAGCAGCCCCACACATACAGGATTTCATGGCTACACCTTC. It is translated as CASSPTHTGFHGYTF.

The CDR3 nucleotides are TGTGCCAGTAACGACAGGGATGGCAATCAGCCCCAGCATTTT. Translated: CASNDRDGNQPQHF. The chain is built from TRBV19 and TRBJ1-5; the match to TRBD1 covers 7 bases. Germline values: CDR1 LNHDA, CDR2 SQIVND (reference sequence). The CDR3 runs to 14 residues. Unmatched junction bases numbered 5, after V lost 7 bases and J lost 2 bases.

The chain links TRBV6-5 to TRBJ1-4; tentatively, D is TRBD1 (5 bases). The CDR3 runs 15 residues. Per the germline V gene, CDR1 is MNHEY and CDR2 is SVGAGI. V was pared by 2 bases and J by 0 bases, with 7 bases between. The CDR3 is CASSYGGATNEKLFF. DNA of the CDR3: TGTGCCAGCAGTTACGGGGGGGCAACTAATGAAAAACTGTTTTTT.

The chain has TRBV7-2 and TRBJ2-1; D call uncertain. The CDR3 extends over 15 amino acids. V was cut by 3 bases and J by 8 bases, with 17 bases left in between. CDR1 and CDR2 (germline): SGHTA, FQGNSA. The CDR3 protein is CASSFSTTSGHEQFF. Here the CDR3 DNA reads TGTGCCAGCAGCTTCTCAACTACGTCTGGCCATGAGCAGTTCTTC.

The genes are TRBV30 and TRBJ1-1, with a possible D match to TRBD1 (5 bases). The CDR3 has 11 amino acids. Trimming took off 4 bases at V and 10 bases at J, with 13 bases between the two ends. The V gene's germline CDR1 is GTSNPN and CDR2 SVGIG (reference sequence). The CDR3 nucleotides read TGTGCCTGGACCGCACTGGGGGGAGCTTTCTTT. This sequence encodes CAWTALGGAFF.

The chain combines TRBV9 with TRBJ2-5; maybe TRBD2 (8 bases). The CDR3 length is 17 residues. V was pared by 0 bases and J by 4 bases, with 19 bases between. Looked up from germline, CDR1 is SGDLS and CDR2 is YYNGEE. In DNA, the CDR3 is TGTGCCAGCAGCGTAGCGGGAGGGGGCTGGATCGGAGAGACCCAGTACTTC. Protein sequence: CASSVAGGGWIGETQYF. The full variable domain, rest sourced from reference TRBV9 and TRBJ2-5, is DSGVTQTPKHLITATGQRVTLRCSPRSGDLSVYWYQQSLDQGLQFLIQYYNGEERAKGNILERFSAQQFPDLHSELNLSSLELGDSALYFCASSVAGGGWIGETQYFGPGTRLLVL.

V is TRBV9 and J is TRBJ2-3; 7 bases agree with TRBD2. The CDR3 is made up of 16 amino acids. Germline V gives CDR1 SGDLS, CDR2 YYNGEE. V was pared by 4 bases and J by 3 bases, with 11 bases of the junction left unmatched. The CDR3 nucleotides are TGTGCCAGCAGCCCGTGGGGCGGGGGAAGTACAGATACGCAGTATTTT. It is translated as CASSPWGGGSTDTQYF.

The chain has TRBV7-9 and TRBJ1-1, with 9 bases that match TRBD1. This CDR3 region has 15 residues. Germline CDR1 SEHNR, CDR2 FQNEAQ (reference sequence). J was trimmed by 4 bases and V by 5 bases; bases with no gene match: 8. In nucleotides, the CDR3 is TGTGCCAGCAGCGTGACAGGGGGAGGGAGCACTGAAGCTTTCTTT. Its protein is CASSVTGGGSTEAFF.